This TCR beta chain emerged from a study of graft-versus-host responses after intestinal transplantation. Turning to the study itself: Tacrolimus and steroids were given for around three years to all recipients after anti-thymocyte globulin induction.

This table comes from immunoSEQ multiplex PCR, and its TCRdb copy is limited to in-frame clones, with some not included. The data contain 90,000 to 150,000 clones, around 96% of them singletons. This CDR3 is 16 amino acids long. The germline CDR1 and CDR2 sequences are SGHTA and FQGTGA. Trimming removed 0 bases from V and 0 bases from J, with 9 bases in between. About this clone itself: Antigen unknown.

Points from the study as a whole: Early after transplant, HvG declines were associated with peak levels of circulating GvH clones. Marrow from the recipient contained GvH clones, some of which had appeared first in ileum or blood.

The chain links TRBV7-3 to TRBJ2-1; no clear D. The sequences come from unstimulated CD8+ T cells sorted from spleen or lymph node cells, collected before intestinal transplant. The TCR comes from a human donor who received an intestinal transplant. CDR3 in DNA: TGTGCCAGCAGCTTAACCGGGCCTAACTCCTACAATGAGCAGTTCTTC. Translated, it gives CASSLTGPNSYNEQFF.